This TCR beta chain comes out of a study of Graves' ophthalmopathy and Graves' hyperthyroidism. Study findings and constraints: Ophthalmopathy and stable hyperthyroidism were discriminated by a 13-signature model, with roughly 86% sensitivity and nearly 84% specificity. The model achieved around 67% sensitivity and 72% to 85% specificity for ophthalmopathy progression.

The study amplified TCR beta CDR3 regions using RNA transcripts. First-round RT-PCR employed HTBI primers, with a second-round multiplex PCR after it. TCRdb analysed the multiplex PCR reads with MiXCR anew, one entry per CDR3 protein. Among about 550,000 distinct CDR3 sequences listed, under 45% were seen once. With regard to this clonotype: Its antigen is not known.

Unmatched junction bases numbered 15, after V lost 4 bases and J lost 3 bases. The CDR3 has 18 residues. CDR1 and CDR2 (germline): LGHDT, YNNKEL (reference sequence). Lactation, pregnancy, uncontrolled infections and other autoimmune diseases were all grounds for excluding patients. The chain combines TRBV3-1 with TRBJ2-7; 10 nucleotides match TRBD1. This sequence was found in an adult man with Graves' hyperthyroidism. What was sequenced was peripheral blood or thyroid tissue (not recorded which). As DNA, the CDR3 is TGTGCCAGCAGCCCCGACTCTCCGGGACAGGGGCCCTACTACGAGCAGTACTTC. Amino acids: CASSPDSPGQGPYYEQYF.